These T cell receptor beta chains were read from a single sample in a study of CD4+ T cells in melanoma. Profiled with immunoSEQ multiplex PCR; TCRdb holds only in-frame clones, not every one. The sample yields about 14,000 clones, 68% seen once. The sample taken for sequencing was cells from a culture (not recorded whether cultured in vitro). The source of these receptors is a human donor with melanoma. Both conserved end residues are part of each CDR3. D genes are given only for firm matches. Part of the rows lack a size; the others show once, few, many or a class for expanded clones.

>NA|NA|TRBJ2-3|TRBV11-2
CASSLRDTQYF
TGTGCCAGCAGCTTACGGGATACGCAGTATTTT
>NA|NA|TRBJ1-1|TRBV7-8
CASSLGELENTEAFF
TGTGCCAGCAGCTTAGGAGAGCTCGAGAACACTGAAGCTTTCTTT
>TRBD1|NA|TRBJ1-6|TRBV5-1
CASSLDRGSPLHF
TGCGCCAGCAGCTTAGACAGGGGGTCACCCCTCCACTTT
>TRBD2|NA|TRBJ2-1|TRBV7-9
CASSSGLANEQFF
TGTGCCAGCAGCTCCGGACTAGCCAATGAGCAGTTCTTC
>TRBD1|NA|TRBJ2-7|TRBV7-6
CASSAQQGAHGEQYF
TGTGCCAGCAGCGCACAACAGGGGGCTCACGGCGAGCAGTACTTC
>NA|few|TRBJ1-1|TRBV5-4
CASSSPQEEQAAFF
TGTGCCAGCAGCAGTCCACAGGAAGAACAAGCAGCTTTCTTT
>TRBD2|NA|TRBJ2-5|TRBV7-9
CAGASGGRGQETQYF
TGTGCCGGAGCTAGCGGGGGTAGGGGGCAAGAGACCCAGTACTTC
>TRBD1|NA|TRBJ2-1|TRBV7-3
CASSVNPGTGPFF
TGTGCCAGCAGCGTAAATCCCGGGACAGGGCCGTTCTTC
>NA|NA|TRBJ2-3|TRBV6-5
CASSYQGGTGTDTQYF
TGTGCCAGCAGTTACCAAGGGGGAACCGGCACAGATACGCAGTATTTT
>NA|NA|TRBJ1-2|TRBV30
CACRPLTGVYGYTF
TGTGCCTGTAGACCTCTAACGGGAGTCTATGGCTACACCTTC
>NA|few|TRBJ1-1|TRBV29-1
CSVGGGSTEAFF
TGCAGCGTTGGTGGGGGAAGCACTGAAGCTTTCTTT
>NA|NA|TRBJ2-2|TRBV5-1
CASTRLATGELFF
TGCGCCAGCACCCGCCTAGCCACCGGGGAGCTGTTTTTT
>NA|few|TRBJ1-2|TRBV7-8
CASSLVKSGGYGYTF
TGTGCCAGCAGCTTAGTGAAGTCGGGAGGCTATGGCTACACCTTC
>TRBD1|NA|TRBJ2-5|TRBV15
CATSKGGGWVQETQYF
TGTGCCACCAGCAAAGGGGGCGGATGGGTCCAAGAGACCCAGTACTTC
>TRBD2|NA|TRBJ2-3|TRBV10-3
CAISTSGGRTDTQYF
TGTGCCATCAGTACTAGCGGGGGGCGCACAGATACGCAGTATTTT
>TRBD2|NA|TRBJ2-3|TRBV5-1
CASSLARTSGARDTQYF
TGCGCCAGCAGCTTGGCAAGGACTAGCGGGGCCCGGGATACGCAGTATTTT
>NA|NA|TRBJ2-5|TRBV7-9
CASSLPPAETQYF
TGTGCCAGCAGCCTTCCGCCAGCAGAGACCCAGTACTTC
>NA|NA|TRBJ2-2|TRBV4-1
CASSHLSAGLFTGELFF
TGCGCCAGCAGCCACCTCAGTGCGGGACTCTTCACCGGGGAGCTGTTTTTT